These T cell receptor beta chains were read from a single sample in a study of T cell responses to AZD1222 COVID-19 vaccine. Here immunoSEQ multiplex PCR was the method, and the copy in TCRdb shows in-frame clones only, minus some. The sample lists about 150,000 clones; 90% to 95% were seen once. The starting material was peripheral blood, obtained on day 0 of AZD1222 vaccination. These receptor sequences come from an adult in good health. Both conserved end residues are part of each CDR3. D genes are given only for firm matches. The listing skips clone size in some rows; elsewhere it reads once, few, many or a size class.

>TRBV27|.|.|TRBJ1-6
TGTGCCAGCAGTTTATCAAGTGCTCGGACAAAATATTCACCCCTCCACTTT
CASSLSSARTKYSPLHF
>TRBV7-3|.|.|TRBJ1-1
TGTGCCAGCAGCTTAACCAGACTCGATGGGGCTTTCTTT
CASSLTRLDGAFF
>TRBV12-5|.|.|TRBJ2-3
TGTGCTAGTGGCCTCGACGACACAGATACGCAGTATTTT
CASGLDDTDTQYF
>TRBV19|.|.|TRBJ1-4
TGTGCCAGTAGTGAACAGGGACTTGAAAAACTGTTTTTT
CASSEQGLEKLFF
>TRBV4-1|.|TRBD1|TRBJ2-7
TGCGCCAGCAGCCAAGACCGATTCCGCGGACAGGGCTACGAGCAGTACTTC
CASSQDRFRGQGYEQYF
>TRBV28|.|.|TRBJ2-7
TGTGCCAGCAGCCACCAATCCAGGACGGTGAGAGAGCAGTACTTC
CASSHQSRTVREQYF
>TRBV19|.|.|TRBJ1-2
TGTGCCAGTAGTACGGGTGTTAACTATGGCTACACCTTC
CASSTGVNYGYTF
>TRBV2|.|TRBD2|TRBJ2-3
TGTGCCAGCAGAGCGACTAGCGGGGGGGCGAAAGATACGCAGTATTTT
CASRATSGGAKDTQYF
>TRBV30|.|.|TRBJ1-2
TGTGCCTGGAGTGGTGGCAGCCCGATAGCTCTCAGCCTCTATGGCTACACCTTC
CAWSGGSPIALSLYGYTF
>TRBV15|.|.|TRBJ2-5
TGTGCCACCTGGTTCTTCCTGGGCCAAGAGACCCAGTACTTC
CATWFFLGQETQYF
>TRBV18|.|TRBD2|TRBJ2-7
TGTGCCAGCTCACCCGGGACTAGCGGCCCCTACGAGCAGTACTTC
CASSPGTSGPYEQYF
>TRBV30|.|.|TRBJ2-3
TGTGCCTGGAGACCACTAGGGTGGGAAGATACGCAGTATTTT
CAWRPLGWEDTQYF
>TRBV6-1|.|TRBD1|TRBJ1-2
TGTGCCAGCAGTGTCAGTCAGGGGGTTTCTTTGGGCTATGGCTACACCTTC
CASSVSQGVSLGYGYTF
>TRBV6-2/TRBV6-3|.|.|TRBJ1-1
TGTGCCAGCAGTTACTTTCCAGGATCCATGAACACTGAAGCTTTCTTT
CASSYFPGSMNTEAFF
>TRBV19|.|TRBD1|TRBJ1-5
TGTGCCAGTAGTATTACAGGGGGCCGCGGCAATCAGCCCCAGCATTTT
CASSITGGRGNQPQHF
>TRBV2|once|.|TRBJ2-7
TGTGCCAGCAACCCCGGAGGAGTATACGAGCAGTACTTC
CASNPGGVYEQYF
>TRBV12-5|.|.|TRBJ1-2
TGTGCTAGTGGTTTCCCAGCGCAGGGAGGCTATGGCTACACCTTC
CASGFPAQGGYGYTF
>TRBV12-3/TRBV12-4|once|.|TRBJ2-3
TGTGCCAGCAGTCTACGGGAAACAGATACGCAGTATTTT
CASSLRETDTQYF
>TRBV6-6|.|TRBD1|TRBJ1-6
TGTGCCAGCAGTTACGCGACAGGGTATAATTCACCCCTCCACTTT
CASSYATGYNSPLHF
>TRBV27|.|TRBD1|TRBJ2-2
TGTGCCAGCAGAAGACAGGGGACAGGCACCGGGGAGCTGTTTTTT
CASRRQGTGTGELFF
>TRBV13|.|.|TRBJ2-7
TGTGCCAGCAGCCCCTCCTCCTCCTACGAGCAGTACTTC
CASSPSSSYEQYF
>TRBV7-2|.|.|TRBJ2-7
TGTGCCAGCAGCTTAGCGACGGCGAGCTCCTACGAGCAGTACTTC
CASSLATASSYEQYF
>TRBV11-3|.|.|TRBJ2-2
TGTGCCAGCAGTCCTGGACGGTCGAACACCGGGGAGCTGTTTTTT
CASSPGRSNTGELFF
>TRBV7-2|.|TRBD2|TRBJ2-7
TGTGCCAGCAGTCGGGGGGGTACTGCCTACGAGCAGTACTTC
CASSRGGTAYEQYF
>TRBV6-1|.|.|TRBJ2-1
TGTGCCAGCAGTGAAGCGAGGGGTGAGCAGTTCTTC
CASSEARGEQFF
>TRBV7-2|.|.|TRBJ2-7
TGTGCCAGCAGCCCTCCGGGGCCCCGGGGTAACGAGCAGTACTTC
CASSPPGPRGNEQYF
>TRBV7-3|.|.|TRBJ2-3
TGTGCCAGCAGCTTAAACGGATTTACAGATACGCAGTATTTT
CASSLNGFTDTQYF
>TRBV3-1/TRBV3-2|.|TRBD2|TRBJ2-1
TGTGCCAGCACCCTGGGGGGGGGACTTTACAATGAGCAGTTCTTC
CASTLGGGLYNEQFF
>TRBV19|.|TRBD1|TRBJ2-7
TGTGCCAGTAGTAGGGACAGGGTTTACGAGCAGTACTTC
CASSRDRVYEQYF
>TRBV14|.|TRBD1|TRBJ2-4
TGTGCCAGCAGCGCGGTAGGACAGGCCCTAGCCAAAAACATTCAGTACTTC
CASSAVGQALAKNIQYF
>TRBV9|.|TRBD2|TRBJ2-1
TGTGCCAGCAGCACGCGGGAGGGGACCCACAATGAGCAGTTCTTC
CASSTREGTHNEQFF
>TRBV4-3|.|.|TRBJ1-2
TGCGCCAGCAGCCACGCCGATAACTATGGCTACACCTTC
CASSHADNYGYTF
>TRBV4-3|.|TRBD1|TRBJ1-2
TGCGCCAGCAGCCCGACAGGGGATAACTATGGCTACACCTTC
CASSPTGDNYGYTF
>TRBV2|few|TRBD1|TRBJ1-1
TGTGCCAGCACCACAGGGGTCTTGAACACTGAAGCTTTCTTT
CASTTGVLNTEAFF
>TRBV7-8|.|.|TRBJ1-1
TGTGCCAGCAGCCTTGGGGGGAGTGAAGCTTTCTTT
CASSLGGSEAFF
>TRBV6-6|.|.|TRBJ1-1
TGTGCCAGCAGTTGGAATACAGGGTTGGCGAACACTGAAGCTTTCTTT
CASSWNTGLANTEAFF
>TRBV3-1/TRBV3-2|few|.|TRBJ2-1
TGTGCCAGCAGCCAAGATGCCAGGGCGGGCAATGAGCAGTTCTTC
CASSQDARAGNEQFF
>TRBV19|.|TRBD1|TRBJ1-5
TGTGCCAGTAGTATTCCCGCACAGGGGGTGTATAGCAATCAGCCCCAGCATTTT
CASSIPAQGVYSNQPQHF
>TRBV16|.|.|TRBJ2-7
TGTGCCAGCAGCCAATCGTCCGGGTTCGGCTACGAGCAGTACTTC
CASSQSSGFGYEQYF
>TRBV30|.|.|TRBJ1-2
TGTGCCTGGAGGGCCAACGGGGTGTCTAACTATGGCTACACCTTC
CAWRANGVSNYGYTF
>TRBV11-1|few|.|TRBJ1-1
TGTGCCAGCAGTTTCCGGACAGTCAACACTGAAGCTTTCTTT
CASSFRTVNTEAFF
>TRBV10-3|.|.|TRBJ2-3
TGTGCCATCAGTGAGGGGTGGGCCAGTCAGGGTGGAGATACGCAGTATTTT
CAISEGWASQGGDTQYF